The present TCR beta chain was sequenced within a study of cytomegalovirus exposure and HLA in healthy donors. Germline assignment: CDR1 SGHTA and CDR2 FQGNSA. The CDR3 runs to 14 residues. This clone was detected only a few times. One end of the junction varies from germline; a read error may be responsible. PCR was performed using 60 Vbeta and 13 Jbeta primers. Clones were read by immunoSEQ multiplex PCR, and TCRdb kept only the in-frame ones, dropping some. The sample includes about 120,000 clones, approximately 72% of them seen just once. The J gene is TRBJ1-5, the V gene TRBV7-2; TRBD1 aligns across 7 bases. The TCR comes from a man between 18 and 35 years old in good health and CMV-seronegative. Sequencing input: PBMCs. The DNA for the CDR3 is TGTGCCAGCAGCTCCCGACAGGGCAAACAGCCCCAGCATTTT. As protein: CASSSRQGKQPQHF.